This is a list of T cell receptor beta chains from one sample in a study of shared clonotypes between healthy human individuals. This table comes from immunoSEQ multiplex PCR, and its TCRdb copy is limited to in-frame clones, with some not included. The table shows about 1.5 million clones, with roughly 96% occurring only once. The sequenced sample was naive CD4+ T cells sorted from blood. These receptors all come from a man in his thirties or forties in good health. Both conserved end residues are part of each CDR3. The D gene is left open where the match is weak. Some rows have no size entry. The others give once, few or many, or a class for an expanded clone.

d_call j_call clone_size v_call cdr3_aa cdr3_nt
NA TRBJ1-1 once TRBV6-5 CASRPPLTGSAEAFF TGTGCCAGCAGGCCCCCCTTGACGGGCTCGGCTGAAGCTTTCTTT
NA TRBJ1-4 NA TRBV2 CASSKQRGLRF TGTGCCAGCAGTAAGCAGCGGGGACTGAGATTT
NA TRBJ1-1 NA TRBV7-2 CASSLVLGGTEAFF TGTGCCAGCAGCTTAGTACTTGGGGGGACTGAAGCTTTCTTT
NA TRBJ2-3 NA TRBV29-1 CSVDGLYTDTQYF TGCAGCGTTGATGGCCTTTACACAGATACGCAGTATTTT
NA TRBJ1-1 NA TRBV18 CASSPLGRGVNTEAFF TGTGCCAGCTCACCACTTGGCCGGGGAGTGAACACTGAAGCTTTCTTT
TRBD1 TRBJ2-1 NA TRBV7-3 CASSLTKDRAAQFF TGTGCCAGCAGCTTAACGAAAGACAGGGCGGCGCAGTTCTTC
TRBD1 TRBJ1-1 NA TRBV28 CASSRDRVVTEAFF TGTGCCAGCAGCCGGGACAGGGTAGTTACTGAAGCTTTCTTT
NA TRBJ1-2 NA TRBV5-1 CASSLGPSSYGYTF TGCGCCAGCAGCTTGGGACCGTCATCGTATGGCTACACCTTC
NA TRBJ1-5 NA TRBV6-6 CASTQGDQPQHF TGTGCCAGCACACAGGGAGATCAGCCCCAGCATTTT
NA TRBJ2-1 NA TRBV6-1 CASSPRIRYNEQFF TGTGCCAGCAGCCCGCGCATCCGGTACAATGAGCAGTTCTTC
NA TRBJ2-5 NA TRBV4-1 CASSPPGLQETQYF TGCGCCAGCAGCCCCCCAGGCCTCCAAGAGACCCAGTACTTC
TRBD2 TRBJ2-7 NA TRBV6-1 CASSASGIYEQYF TGTGCCAGCAGCGCTAGCGGGATTTACGAGCAGTACTTC
TRBD2 TRBJ2-1 NA TRBV5-4 CASSLAGAGAWNEQFF TGTGCCAGCAGCTTGGCCGGAGCGGGGGCTTGGAATGAGCAGTTCTTC
NA TRBJ1-1 NA TRBV6-1 CASSGQPNTEAFF TGTGCCAGCAGTGGACAGCCGAACACTGAAGCTTTCTTT
TRBD1 TRBJ1-5 NA TRBV5-8 CASSPLDRVQPQHF TGTGCCAGCAGCCCCCTGGACAGGGTTCAGCCCCAGCATTTT
NA TRBJ2-5 NA TRBV5-4 CASSYEDQETQYF TGTGCCAGCAGCTACGAGGACCAAGAGACCCAGTACTTC
TRBD2 TRBJ2-4 NA TRBV25-1 CASSPGTSGSKNIQYF TGTGCCAGCAGTCCGGGGACTAGCGGGAGCAAAAACATTCAGTACTTC
TRBD2 TRBJ2-7 NA TRBV6-5 CASSRLAGFNEQYF TGTGCCAGCAGTCGGCTAGCGGGATTTAACGAGCAGTACTTC
TRBD1 TRBJ2-1 NA TRBV5-4 CASSPLGTGRNEQFF TGTGCCAGCAGCCCCCTCGGGACAGGGAGGAATGAGCAGTTCTTC
TRBD1 TRBJ2-3 NA TRBV18 CASSPDRGLIGTDTQYF TGCGCCAGCTCACCGGACAGGGGGCTCATAGGCACAGATACGCAGTATTTT
TRBD1 TRBJ1-2 once TRBV10-3 CAISVSPGQGDNYGYTF TGTGCCATCAGTGTCTCCCCGGGACAGGGAGATAACTATGGCTACACCTTC
NA TRBJ1-5 NA TRBV10-3 CAISDRVEQPQHF TGTGCCATCAGTGACAGGGTTGAGCAGCCCCAGCATTTT
TRBD2 TRBJ2-5 NA TRBV11-2 CASSFWTSGSGGETQYF TGTGCCAGCAGCTTTTGGACTAGCGGGAGTGGCGGAGAGACCCAGTACTTC
NA TRBJ2-7 NA TRBV6-6 CASSGLEGERFYEQYF TGTGCCAGCAGTGGACTGGAGGGGGAACGCTTCTACGAGCAGTACTTC
TRBD2 TRBJ2-7 NA TRBV5-1 CASSLASGSLSYEQYF TGCGCCAGCAGCTTGGCCAGCGGGAGTCTCTCCTACGAGCAGTACTTC
NA TRBJ1-2 NA TRBV6-1 CASTGHPRNYGYTF TGTGCCAGCACGGGACACCCTAGGAACTATGGCTACACCTTC
NA TRBJ2-1 NA TRBV10-3 CAISGTDYNEQFF TGTGCCATCAGTGGGACTGATTACAATGAGCAGTTCTTC